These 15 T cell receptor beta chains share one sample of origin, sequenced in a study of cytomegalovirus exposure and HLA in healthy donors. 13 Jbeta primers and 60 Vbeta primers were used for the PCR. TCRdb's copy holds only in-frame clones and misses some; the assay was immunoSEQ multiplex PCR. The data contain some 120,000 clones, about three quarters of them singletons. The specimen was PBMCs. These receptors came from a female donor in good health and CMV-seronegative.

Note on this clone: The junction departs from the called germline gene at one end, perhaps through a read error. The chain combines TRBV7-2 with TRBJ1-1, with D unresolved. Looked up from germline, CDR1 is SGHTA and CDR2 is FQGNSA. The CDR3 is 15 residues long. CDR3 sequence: CASSPKTRRNAEAFF. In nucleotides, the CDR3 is TGTGCCAGCAGCCCGAAAACGAGGAGGAACGCTGAAGCTTTCTTT.

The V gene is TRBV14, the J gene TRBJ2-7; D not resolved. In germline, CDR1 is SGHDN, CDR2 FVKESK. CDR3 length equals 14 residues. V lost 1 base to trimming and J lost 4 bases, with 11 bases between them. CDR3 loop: CASSQASSRYEQYF. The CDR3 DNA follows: TGTGCCAGCAGCCAAGCATCGTCGAGGTACGAGCAGTACTTC.

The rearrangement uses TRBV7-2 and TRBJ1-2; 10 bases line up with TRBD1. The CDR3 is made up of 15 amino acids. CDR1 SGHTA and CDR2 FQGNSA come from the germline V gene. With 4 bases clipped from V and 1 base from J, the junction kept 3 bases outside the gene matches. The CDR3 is CASSSWTGGNYGYTF. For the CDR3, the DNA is TGTGCCAGCAGCTCATGGACAGGGGGTAACTATGGCTACACCTTC.

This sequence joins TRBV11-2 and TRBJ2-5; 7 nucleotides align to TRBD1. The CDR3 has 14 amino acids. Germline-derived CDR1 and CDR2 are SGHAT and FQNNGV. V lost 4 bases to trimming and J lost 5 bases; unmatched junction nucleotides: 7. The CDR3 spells CASSSGQFMETQYF. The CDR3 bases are TGTGCCAGCAGCTCGGGACAGTTTATGGAGACCCAGTACTTC.

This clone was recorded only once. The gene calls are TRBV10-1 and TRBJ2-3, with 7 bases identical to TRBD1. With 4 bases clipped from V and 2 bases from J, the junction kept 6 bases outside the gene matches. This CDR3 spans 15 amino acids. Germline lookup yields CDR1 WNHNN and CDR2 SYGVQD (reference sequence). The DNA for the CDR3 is TGCGCCAGCAGTGCGGGACAGATGCTCACAGATACGCAGTATTTT. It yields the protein CASSAGQMLTDTQYF.

The CDR3 DNA is TGCGCCAGCAGCGAACGGACAGGGGGTATCAACGAGCAGTACTTC. Translated, it gives CASSERTGGINEQYF. The chain is built from TRBV5-1 and TRBJ2-5, with TRBD1 matching 10 bases. The tail of the sequence fits TRBJ2-7 better, so the J call may be wrong. This CDR3 has 15 residues. CDR1 SGHRS and CDR2 YFSETQ come from the germline V gene.

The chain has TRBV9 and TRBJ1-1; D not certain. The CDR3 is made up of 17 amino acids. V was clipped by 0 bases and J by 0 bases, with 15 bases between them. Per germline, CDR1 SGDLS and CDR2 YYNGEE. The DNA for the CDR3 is TGTGCCAGCAGCGTAGACCCCCCTAGCGGGATGAACACTGAAGCTTTCTTT. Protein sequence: CASSVDPPSGMNTEAFF.

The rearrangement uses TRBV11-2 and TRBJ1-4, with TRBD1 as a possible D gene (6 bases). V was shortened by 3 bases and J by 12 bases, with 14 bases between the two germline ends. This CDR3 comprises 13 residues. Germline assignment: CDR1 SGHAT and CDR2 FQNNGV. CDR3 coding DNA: TGTGCCAGCAGCTTCGACAGGTTAGAGGAACTGTTTTTT. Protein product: CASSFDRLEELFF.

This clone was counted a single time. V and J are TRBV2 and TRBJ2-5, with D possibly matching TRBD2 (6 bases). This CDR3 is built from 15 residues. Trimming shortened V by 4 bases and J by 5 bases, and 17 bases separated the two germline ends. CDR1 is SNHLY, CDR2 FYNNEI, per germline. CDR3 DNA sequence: TGTGCCAGCAGTGTAACCCTAACTGGGAGGGAGACCCAGTACTTC. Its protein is CASSVTLTGRETQYF.

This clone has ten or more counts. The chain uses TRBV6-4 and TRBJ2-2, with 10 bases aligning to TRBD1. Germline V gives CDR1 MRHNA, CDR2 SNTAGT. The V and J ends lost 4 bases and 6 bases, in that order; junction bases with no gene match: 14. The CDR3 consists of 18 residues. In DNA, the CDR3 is TGTGCCAGCAGTGGGGACAGGGGCCCGTATTTTTCATCCGGGGAGCTGTTTTTT. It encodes CASSGDRGPYFSSGELFF.

The CDR3 sequence is CASSGTGGRSNQPQHF. CDR3 sequence (DNA): TGTGCCAGCAGTGGCACAGGGGGTAGAAGCAATCAGCCCCAGCATTTT. V is TRBV27 and J is TRBJ1-5; 8 positions agree with TRBD1. Unmatched junction bases numbered 7, after V lost 5 bases and J lost 1 base. Germline V gives CDR1 MNHEY, CDR2 SMNVEV (reference sequence). The CDR3 spans 16 residues.

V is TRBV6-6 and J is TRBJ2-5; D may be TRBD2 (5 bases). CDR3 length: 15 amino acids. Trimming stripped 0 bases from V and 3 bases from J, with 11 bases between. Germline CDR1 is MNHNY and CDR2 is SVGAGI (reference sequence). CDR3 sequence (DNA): TGTGCCAGCAGTTACTCGTCTGGACTGGAAGAGACCCAGTACTTC. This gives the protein CASSYSSGLEETQYF.

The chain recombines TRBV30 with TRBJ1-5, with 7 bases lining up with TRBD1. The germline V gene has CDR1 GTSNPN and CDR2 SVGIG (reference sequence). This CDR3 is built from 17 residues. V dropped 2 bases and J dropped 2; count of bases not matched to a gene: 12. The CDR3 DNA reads TGTGCCTGGAGTCCCCGGGACAGCCAAAGAGGCAATCAGCCCCAGCATTTT. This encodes CAWSPRDSQRGNQPQHF.

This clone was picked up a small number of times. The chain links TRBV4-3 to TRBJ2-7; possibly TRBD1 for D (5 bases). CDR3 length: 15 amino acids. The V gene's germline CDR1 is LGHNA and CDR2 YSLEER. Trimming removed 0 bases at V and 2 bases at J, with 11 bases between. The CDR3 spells CASSQDHQGTYEQYF. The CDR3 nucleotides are TGCGCCAGCAGCCAAGATCACCAGGGAACCTACGAGCAGTACTTC.

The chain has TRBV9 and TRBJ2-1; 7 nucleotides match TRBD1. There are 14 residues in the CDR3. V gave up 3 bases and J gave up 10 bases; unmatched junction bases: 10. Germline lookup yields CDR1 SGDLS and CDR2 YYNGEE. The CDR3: CASSARDSSPEQFF. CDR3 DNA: TGTGCCAGCAGCGCCCGGGACAGCTCCCCCGAGCAGTTCTTC.